These 21 T cell receptor beta chains were all obtained from the same sample, sequenced in a study of T cell repertoires in cytomegalovirus infection. Each CDR3 protein gets one entry after TCRdb re-called the reads with MiXCR. The sample yields around 260,000 distinct CDR3 sequences, roughly 23% seen once. What was sequenced was PBMCs. The receptors shown here come from a human donor in good health (CMV status not recorded). Some clones in this sample may be carry-over from other donors' samples.

The chain is built from TRBV24-1 and TRBJ2-7; the D is unclear. Trimming stripped 1 base from V and 3 bases from J, with 15 bases between. CDR1 and CDR2 (germline): KGHDR, SFDVKD. CDR3 length: 16 amino acids. CDR3 bases: TGTGCCACCAGTGATTTTAGTCGAGACGATCTCTACGAGCAGTACTTC. Protein sequence: CATSDFSRDDLYEQYF.

This clonotype was seen repeatedly, ten times or more. V and J are TRBV7-2 and TRBJ2-3, with 16 nucleotides matching TRBD2. Losses at the gene ends were 1 base for V and 2 bases for J; bases not matched to a gene: 3. Germline V lookup: CDR1 SGHTA, CDR2 FQGNSA. The CDR3 is 18 amino acids. The CDR3 protein is CASSLGGLAGGATDTQYF. CDR3 in DNA: TGTGCCAGCAGCTTAGGGGGACTAGCGGGGGGGGCCACAGATACGCAGTATTTT.

This clonotype appeared a few times. The rearrangement links TRBV13 to TRBJ2-1; TRBD2 matches at 14 bases. The trim removed 1 base at V and 9 bases at J, leaving 8 bases unmatched. Germline CDR1 reads PRHDT; CDR2 reads FYEKMQ (reference sequence). The CDR3 covers 17 residues. CDR3 in DNA: TGTGCCAGCAGCTTAGACGGACTAGCGGGAGGTTCCAGTGAGCAGTTCTTC. Amino acid sequence: CASSLDGLAGGSSEQFF.

This sequence joins TRBV5-1 and TRBJ2-7; D might be TRBD1 (6 bases). Germline CDR1 SGHRS, CDR2 YFSETQ. Trimming stripped 8 bases from V and 5 bases from J, with 17 bases between. This CDR3 spans 13 amino acids. This CDR3 is CASQIQGSNEQYF. The CDR3 DNA follows: TGCGCCAGTCAGATACAGGGTTCCAACGAGCAGTACTTC.

This clonotype has a handful of counts. This chain connects TRBV12-3 or TRBV12-4 to TRBJ2-3; D unclear. With 7 bases removed from V and 1 base from J, the gap between germline ends came to 6 bases. This CDR3 is built from 12 residues. The CDR3 coding sequence is TGTGCCAGCAAGGATCGCACAGATACGCAGTATTTT. This sequence encodes CASKDRTDTQYF.

At least ten counts were recorded for this clonotype. The CDR3 loop reads CASSTGTSGGAPDTQYF. CDR3 nucleotides: TGTGCCAGCAGCACCGGGACTAGCGGGGGGGCACCAGATACGCAGTATTTT. The V and J genes are TRBV11-2 and TRBJ2-3; 16 bases are shared with TRBD2. CDR3 size: 17 residues. V lost 5 bases, J lost 4 bases, and 6 bases stayed unmatched. Germline CDR1 and CDR2: SGHAT and FQNNGV. Supplemented by reference TRBV11-2 and TRBJ2-3, the full variable domain reads EAGVAQSPRYKIIEKRQSVAFWCNPISGHATLYWYQQILGQGPKLLIQFQNNGVVDDSQLPKDRFSAERLKGVDSTLKIQPAKLEDSAVYLCASSTGTSGGAPDTQYFGPGTRLTVL.

The chain combines TRBV5-6 with TRBJ2-1; 10 bases align to TRBD2. The trim removed 4 bases at V and 2 bases at J, leaving 3 bases unmatched. The CDR3 is 15 amino acids. Germline CDR1 reads SGHDT; CDR2 reads YYEEEE. In DNA form, the CDR3 reads TGTGCCAGCAGCCCCAGCGGGAGGGCCTACAATGAGCAGTTCTTC. Amino acids: CASSPSGRAYNEQFF.

This clonotype has only a few counts. V gene TRBV12-3 or TRBV12-4 combines with J gene TRBJ2-3; D is possibly TRBD2 (5 bases). This CDR3 has 15 amino acids. V was clipped by 6 bases and J by 0 bases, with 13 bases between them. DNA of the CDR3: TGTGCCAGCAGCCCGAGGGCCCTTAGCACAGATACGCAGTATTTT. It codes for CASSPRALSTDTQYF.

The V and J genes are TRBV7-2 and TRBJ1-2, with 7 bases fitting TRBD1. Germline CDR1 is SGHTA and CDR2 is FQGNSA. This CDR3 comprises 14 residues. V gave up 6 bases and J gave up 0 bases; unmatched junction bases: 4. The CDR3 loop reads CASSYGTANYGYTF. The CDR3 nucleotides read TGTGCCAGCAGTTACGGGACAGCTAACTATGGCTACACCTTC.

This clonotype was detected a few times. For the CDR3, the DNA is TGCGCCAGCAGTGAGCCCAGGGGGAGCTCTGGAAACACCATATATTTT. Residues: CASSEPRGSSGNTIYF. The chain is built from TRBV10-2 and TRBJ1-3; TRBD1 aligns across 7 bases. The germline CDR1 and CDR2 sequences are WSHSY and SAAADI. V dropped 2 bases and J dropped 0; count of bases not matched to a gene: 4. This CDR3 is built from 16 residues.

This clonotype came up many times. The chain uses TRBV7-6 and TRBJ2-3; 7 positions match TRBD2. The CDR3 sequence is 15 residues long. The germline V gene encodes CDR1 SGHVS and CDR2 FNYEAQ. The trim removed 8 bases at V and 7 bases at J, leaving 15 bases unmatched. CDR3 in DNA: TGTGCCAGCGGCCCCCCCGGGAGGAGAGGATATACGCAGTATTTT. Translation gives CASGPPGRRGYTQYF.

V usage is TRBV6-5 and J usage is TRBJ2-1; maybe TRBD1 (6 bases). The V end was cut by 2 bases, the J end by 6 bases, with 20 bases between. This CDR3 contains 17 residues. In germline, CDR1 is MNHEY, CDR2 SVGAGI. CDR3 amino acids: CASSYRQVGLLLNEQFF. The CDR3 bases are TGTGCCAGCAGTTACCGACAGGTTGGCTTATTACTCAATGAGCAGTTCTTC.

The V and J genes are TRBV2 and TRBJ2-2; perhaps TRBD1 as D (6 bases). The CDR3 spans 16 residues. V was shortened by 8 bases and J by 0 bases, with 16 bases between the two germline ends. Germline loops: CDR1 SNHLY, CDR2 FYNNEI. This CDR3 reads CASEDPGQPNTGELFF. The CDR3 bases are TGTGCCAGCGAGGATCCGGGACAACCGAACACCGGGGAGCTGTTTTTT.

This clonotype was observed many times. It is unclear where the CDR3 begins or ends on the DNA, so no DNA is shown, and the CDR3 is as TCRdb lists it. The chain uses TRBV7-2 and TRBJ1-5; the DNA was not used to check the table's D call, TRBD1. CDR1 is SGHTA, CDR2 FQGNSA, per germline. The CDR3 numbers 17 amino acids, ends counted. CDR3 in amino acids: CASSPLWDPYSNQPQHF.

This clonotype has just a few counts. Here the CDR3 DNA reads TGTGCCAGTAGTATAGTGTGGACAGGCAGCAATCAGCCCCAGCATTTT. It yields the protein CASSIVWTGSNQPQHF. The J gene is TRBJ1-5, the V gene TRBV19; 7 nucleotides agree with TRBD1. The CDR3 spans 16 residues. V was pared by 1 base and J by 1 base, with 4 bases of the junction left unmatched. Germline CDR1 reads LNHDA; CDR2 reads SQIVND (reference sequence).

This chain links TRBV19 with TRBJ2-5; the match to TRBD2 covers 11 bases. The CDR3 totals 14 residues. Per the germline V gene, CDR1 is LNHDA and CDR2 is SQIVND (reference sequence). V dropped 7 bases and J dropped 5; count of bases not matched to a gene: 6. CDR3 in amino acids: CASTSLAGDETQYF. Here the CDR3 DNA reads TGTGCCAGTACCTCACTAGCGGGAGACGAGACCCAGTACTTC.

The rearrangement links TRBV5-5 to TRBJ2-3; D may be TRBD1 (5 bases). The CDR3 spans 14 residues. Germline CDR1 is SGHKS and CDR2 is YYEKEE (reference sequence). Trimming stripped 0 bases from V and 5 bases from J, with 10 bases between. The CDR3, as DNA: TGTGCCAGCAGCTTGGGACAGCCAGGAGATACGCAGTATTTT. It codes for CASSLGQPGDTQYF.

This clonotype was seen many times. The chain carries TRBV20-1 and TRBJ2-6, with D uncertain. This CDR3 spans 12 amino acids. Trimming left V 3 bases short and J 2 bases short, with 2 bases between. Germline lookup yields CDR1 DFQATT and CDR2 SNEGSKA (reference sequence). The CDR3 here is CSASPGANVLTF. In DNA, the CDR3 is TGCAGTGCTAGCCCTGGGGCCAACGTCCTGACTTTC.

This clonotype has only a few counts. The chain carries TRBV29-1 and TRBJ2-2, with D perhaps TRBD1 (5 bases). Looked up from germline, CDR1 is SQVTM and CDR2 is ANQGSEA. The CDR3 length is 15 residues. Trimming took off 7 bases at V and 3 bases at J, with 18 bases between the two ends. The CDR3 sequence: CSASRWQGYTGELFF. The CDR3 coding sequence is TGCAGCGCTTCGCGGTGGCAGGGATACACCGGGGAGCTGTTTTTT.

The sample holds a few counts of this clonotype. The rearrangement uses TRBV6-1 and TRBJ1-5; 9 positions agree with TRBD1. The ends lost 3 bases at V and 4 bases at J; junction bases unmatched: 4. Germline V gene sequence: CDR1 MNHNS, CDR2 SASEGT. The CDR3 totals 15 residues. The CDR3 bases are TGTGCCAGCAGTGATCAGACAGGGGGAAATCAGCCCCAGCATTTT. This encodes CASSDQTGGNQPQHF.

Only a few counts were recorded for this clonotype. The gene calls are TRBV4-1 and TRBJ2-1; D might be TRBD1 (5 bases). The CDR3 extends over 17 amino acids. Per the germline V gene, CDR1 is MGHRA and CDR2 is YSYEKL. The germline V and J ends were trimmed by 5 bases and 1 base, with 18 bases remaining between them. The CDR3: CASSTNPQGSSYNEQFF. The CDR3 nucleotides are TGCGCCAGCAGCACAAACCCCCAGGGTTCGTCCTACAATGAGCAGTTCTTC.